This TCR beta chain was identified during a study of radiotherapy plus CTLA-4 blockade in lung cancer. Whole-study context: Disease control reached over 30%, with objective responses in under 20%.

The assay was immunoSEQ multiplex PCR, and TCRdb's table has in-frame clones only and misses some. The sample lists roughly 100,000 clones; 85% were seen once. Study findings and constraints: Interferon-beta and early blood T cell clone dynamics reportedly predicted response best.

About this clone: Its antigen is not known.

The germline V gene encodes CDR1 SGHDT and CDR2 YYEEEE. V was cut by 0 bases and J by 5 bases, with 15 bases left in between. The CDR3 is made up of 15 amino acids. This clonotype originated in a human donor with non-small cell lung cancer that progressed on radiotherapy plus ipilimumab. Some clones in this sample may be carry-over from other donors' samples. Material: peripheral blood, obtained from a patient treated with radiotherapy plus ipilimumab. The chain employs TRBV5-6 and TRBJ2-7, with TRBD2 as a possible D gene (6 bases). The CDR3 protein is CASSLAGAGRNEQYF. CDR3 in DNA: TGTGCCAGCAGCTTGGCCGGGGCGGGGCGGAACGAGCAGTACTTC.